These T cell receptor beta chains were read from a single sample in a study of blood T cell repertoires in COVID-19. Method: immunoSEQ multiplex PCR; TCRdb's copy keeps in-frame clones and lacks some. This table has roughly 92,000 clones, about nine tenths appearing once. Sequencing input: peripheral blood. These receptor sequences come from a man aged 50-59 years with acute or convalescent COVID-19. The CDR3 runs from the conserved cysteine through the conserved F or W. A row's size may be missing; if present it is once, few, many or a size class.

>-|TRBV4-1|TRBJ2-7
CASSQERDEQYF
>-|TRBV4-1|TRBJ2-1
CASSQLPSGSGNEQFF
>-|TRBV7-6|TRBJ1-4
CASSLPGTGGEKLFF
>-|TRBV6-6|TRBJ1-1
CASSLWGGAEAFF
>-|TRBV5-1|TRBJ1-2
CASSLSGSSGGYTF
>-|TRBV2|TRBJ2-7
CASRGAIYEQYF
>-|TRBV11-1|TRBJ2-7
CASSLSERSEQYF
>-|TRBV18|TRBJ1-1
CASSRDRPSNTEAFF
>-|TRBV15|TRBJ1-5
CATSRLDRGLSQPQHF
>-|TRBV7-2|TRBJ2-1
CASSLLGGSDYEQFF
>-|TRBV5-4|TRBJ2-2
CASSLEGTNTGELFF
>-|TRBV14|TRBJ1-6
CASSGLQGEKSPLHF
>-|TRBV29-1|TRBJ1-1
CSVRGGLGNTEAFF
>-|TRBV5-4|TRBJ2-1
CASTPGLVSYNEQFF
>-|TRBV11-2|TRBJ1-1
CASSLGVPEAFF
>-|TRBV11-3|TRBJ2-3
CASSFRGQGRTDTQYF
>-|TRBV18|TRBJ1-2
CASSLDRNYGYTF
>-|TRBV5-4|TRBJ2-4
CASSLRGGSQSNIQYF
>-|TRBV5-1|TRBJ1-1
CASSLQGGDTEAFF
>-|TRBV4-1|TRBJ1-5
CASSQEQGNQPQHF
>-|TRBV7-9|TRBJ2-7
CASRQQGNSNEQYF
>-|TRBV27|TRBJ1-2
CASSPRHLSLYGYTF
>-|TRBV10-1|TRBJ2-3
CASSALREGQDTQYF
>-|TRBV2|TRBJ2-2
CASSVQGLGTGELFF
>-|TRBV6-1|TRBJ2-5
CASSELAGGPQETQYF
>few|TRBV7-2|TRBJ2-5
CASSLEGVNQYF
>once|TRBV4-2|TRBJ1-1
CASSLNPTGNTEAFF
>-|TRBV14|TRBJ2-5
CASSQWTSGSRGTQYF
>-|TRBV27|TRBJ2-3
CASSLIPGDTQYF
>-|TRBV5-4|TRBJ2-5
CASSARTDQETQYF
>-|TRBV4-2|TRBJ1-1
CASSQARQGASTEAFF
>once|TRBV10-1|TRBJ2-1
CATRPGLAGNEQFF
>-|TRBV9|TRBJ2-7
CASSEGTGYEQYF
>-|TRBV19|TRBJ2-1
CASSIDRGSEQFF
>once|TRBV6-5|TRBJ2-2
CASRTQGSAGELFF
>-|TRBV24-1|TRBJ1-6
CATSHLLQDRVGSPLHF
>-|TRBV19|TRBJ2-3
CASSYGLAGGKSRDTQYF
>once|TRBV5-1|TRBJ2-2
CASSFEGGTGELFF
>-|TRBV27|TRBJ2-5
CASSFWREGQETQYF
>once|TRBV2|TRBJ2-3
CASSEAGLTDTQYF
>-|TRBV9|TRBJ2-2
CASSGPGQGRSTGELFF
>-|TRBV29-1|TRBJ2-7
CSALTGNEQYF
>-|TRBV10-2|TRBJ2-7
CASSESTGWEYF
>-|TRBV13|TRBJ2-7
CASTSRDRGLYEQYF
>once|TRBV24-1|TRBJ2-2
CATSGSTGGNTGELFF
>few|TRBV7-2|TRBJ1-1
CASSSPSGRLNTEAFF
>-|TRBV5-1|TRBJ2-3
CASSSRDSTQDTQYF
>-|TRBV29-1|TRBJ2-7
CSARQGSSSYEQYF
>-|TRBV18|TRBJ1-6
CASSPLWTGGNSPLHF
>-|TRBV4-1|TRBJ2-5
CASSQDGGLVQETQYF
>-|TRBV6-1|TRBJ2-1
CASSVSGTSGYNEQFF